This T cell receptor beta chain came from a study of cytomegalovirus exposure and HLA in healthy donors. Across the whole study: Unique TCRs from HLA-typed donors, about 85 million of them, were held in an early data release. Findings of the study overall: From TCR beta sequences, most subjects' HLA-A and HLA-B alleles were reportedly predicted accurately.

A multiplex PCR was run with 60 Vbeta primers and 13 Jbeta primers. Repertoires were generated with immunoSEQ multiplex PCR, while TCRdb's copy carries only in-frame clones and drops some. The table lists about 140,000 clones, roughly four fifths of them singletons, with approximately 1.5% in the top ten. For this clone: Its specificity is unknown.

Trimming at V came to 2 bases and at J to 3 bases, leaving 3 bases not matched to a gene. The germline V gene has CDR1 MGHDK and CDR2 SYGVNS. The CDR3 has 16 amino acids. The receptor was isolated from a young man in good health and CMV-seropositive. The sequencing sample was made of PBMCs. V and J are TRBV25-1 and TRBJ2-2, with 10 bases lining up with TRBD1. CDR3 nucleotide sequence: TGTGCCAGCAGTGAAATGGGGACAGGGGACACCGGGGAGCTGTTTTTT. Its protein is CASSEMGTGDTGELFF.